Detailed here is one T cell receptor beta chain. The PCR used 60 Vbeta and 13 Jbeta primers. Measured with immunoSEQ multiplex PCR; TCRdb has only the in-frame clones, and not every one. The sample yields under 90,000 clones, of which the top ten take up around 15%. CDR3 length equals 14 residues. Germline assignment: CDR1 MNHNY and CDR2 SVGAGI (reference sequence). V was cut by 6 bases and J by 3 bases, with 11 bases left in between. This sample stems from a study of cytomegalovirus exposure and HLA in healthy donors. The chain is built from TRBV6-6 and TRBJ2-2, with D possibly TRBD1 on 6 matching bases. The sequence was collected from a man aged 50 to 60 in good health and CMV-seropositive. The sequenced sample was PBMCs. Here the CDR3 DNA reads TGTGCCAGCAGGGACGCAGGGGACACCGGGGAGCTGTTTTTT. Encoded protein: CASRDAGDTGELFF.